The entry that follows covers one T cell receptor beta chain sequence. The specificity of this receptor is unknown. No per-base quality is available; no much larger clone lies one base away. Whole blood was collected in K2EDTA tubes by collaborating institutions according to the institutions' own protocols. Collaborator samples were shipped for TCRbeta analysis as frozen whole blood, isolated PBMCs, or DNA extracted from either sample type. These data are taken from a study of blood T cell repertoires in COVID-19 (TCRdb year 2020). Study-wide context: Collaborator samples came from the United States, Italy and Spain and covered acute and convalescent phases of COVID-19. The prospective study material was composed of cDNA or gDNA derived from T cells, B-cell-depleted T cells, or PBMCs. Deeply sampled blood TCRbeta repertoires from subjects exposed to, actively infected with, or recovered from COVID-19 were included in the dataset. A freely available public database, intended as a resource for researchers studying the immune response to SARS-CoV-2, is where the repertoires were released. The samples were drawn from the first 160 participants of the ongoing ImmuneRACE study and from 1,254 subjects provided by 6 global collaborators. Nearly every sample came with metadata listing a de-identified subject ID, COVID-19 status, age in years and sex. Where available, HLA class I and class II types were obtained from metadata supplied by the sample provider rather than from assay-based typing.

Overall results and qualifications from the work: The amount of clinical and demographic metadata varied by source and participant and was provided uncurated.

The immunoSEQ Assay, a bias-controlled multiplex PCR, was used to amplify TCRbeta CDR3 regions from genomic DNA. The study's own analysis went as follows. The number of nucleated cells in each sample was estimated by amplification of reference gene primers within the assay. To quantify the absolute abundance of each unique TCRbeta CDR3 rearrangement, sequence reads were collapsed and filtered. Productive Simpson clonality was computed per sample as the square root of Simpson's diversity index over productive rearrangements. TCRdb obtained this table from immuneACCESS and retained in-frame rearrangements with V and J assigned. These tables miss some clones; where compared with another copy, unresolved V genes account for less than half of the shortfall, and the remainder is unexplained. Clonal size and the V and J genes are those of that table, whereas D and trimming came from the DNA. This sample gives around 100,000 clones in total; 75% to 90% of them show up just once. Of the sample, 15% is held by the ten largest clones.

The germline V gene (reference sequence) sets CDR1 to LGHDT and CDR2 to YNNKEL. The CDR3, from cysteine to phenylalanine, totals 15 residues. The DNA shown is the 45-base CDR3, in frame from base 1. V is cut back by 5 bases and J by 5 bases, with 8 bases in the junction unmatched. This receptor was obtained from a middle-aged man with acute or convalescent COVID-19. The V gene is TRBV3-1 (or the pseudogene TRBV3-2) and the J gene is TRBJ2-5; 10 bases in the junction line up with TRBD2. Sequenced: peripheral blood. The nucleotides read TGTGCCAGCAGCTCCCGGGGTAGCGGGAGGGAGACCCAGTACTTC. The resulting protein is CASSSRGSGRETQYF.